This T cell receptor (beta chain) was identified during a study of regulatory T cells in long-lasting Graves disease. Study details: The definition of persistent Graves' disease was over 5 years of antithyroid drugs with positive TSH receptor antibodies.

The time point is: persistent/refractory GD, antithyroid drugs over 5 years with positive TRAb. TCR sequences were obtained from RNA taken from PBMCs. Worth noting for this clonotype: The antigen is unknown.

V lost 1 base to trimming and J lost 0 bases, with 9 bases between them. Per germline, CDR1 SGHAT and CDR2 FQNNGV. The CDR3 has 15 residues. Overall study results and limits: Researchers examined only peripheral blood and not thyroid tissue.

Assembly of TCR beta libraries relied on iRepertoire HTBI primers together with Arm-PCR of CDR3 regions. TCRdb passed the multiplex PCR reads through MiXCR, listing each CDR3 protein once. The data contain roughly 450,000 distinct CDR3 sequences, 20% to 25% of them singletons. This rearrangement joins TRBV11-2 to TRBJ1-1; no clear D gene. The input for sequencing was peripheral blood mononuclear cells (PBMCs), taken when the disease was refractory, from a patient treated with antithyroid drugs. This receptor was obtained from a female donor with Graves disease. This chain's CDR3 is CASSLGHIMNTEAFF. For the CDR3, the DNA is TGTGCCAGCAGCTTAGGGCATATAATGAACACTGAAGCTTTCTTT.